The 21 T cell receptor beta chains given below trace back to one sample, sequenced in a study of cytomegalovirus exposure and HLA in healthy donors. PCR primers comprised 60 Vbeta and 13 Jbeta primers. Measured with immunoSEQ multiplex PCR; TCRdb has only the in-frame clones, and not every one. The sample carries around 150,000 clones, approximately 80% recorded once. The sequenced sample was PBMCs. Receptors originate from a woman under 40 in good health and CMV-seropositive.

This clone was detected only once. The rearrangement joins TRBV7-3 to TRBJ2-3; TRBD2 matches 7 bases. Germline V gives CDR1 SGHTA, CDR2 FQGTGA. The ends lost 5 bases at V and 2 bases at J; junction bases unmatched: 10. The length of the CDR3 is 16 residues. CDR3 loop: CASSPLGLDSTDTQYF. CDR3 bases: TGTGCCAGCAGCCCCCTCGGACTAGATTCCACAGATACGCAGTATTTT.

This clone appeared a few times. CDR3 nucleotides: TGCGCCAGCAGCGGGACAGGGTATAATGAAAAACTGTTTTTT. Translation: CASSGTGYNEKLFF. The chain uses TRBV5-1 and TRBJ1-4; 9 positions agree with TRBD1. Germline V CDR1 and CDR2: SGHRS, YFSETQ. The CDR3 length is 14 residues. Trimming cost V 4 bases and J 4 bases; bases outside gene matches: 2.

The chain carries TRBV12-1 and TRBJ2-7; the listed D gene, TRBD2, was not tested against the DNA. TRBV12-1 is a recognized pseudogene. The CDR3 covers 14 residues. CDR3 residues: CASSPSGGAGEQYF. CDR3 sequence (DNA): TGTGCCAGCAGCCCTAGCGGGGGGGCCGGGGAGCAGTACTTC.

The CDR3 DNA follows: TGTGCCAGTAGCCGACAGGGGTCCGCCTACGAGCAGTACTTC. It is translated as CASSRQGSAYEQYF. The chain carries TRBV19 and TRBJ2-7; 8 bases align to TRBD1. V shed 6 bases and J 2 bases; nucleotides not matched to a gene: 6. The CDR3 sequence is 14 residues long. Germline CDR1 reads LNHDA; CDR2 reads SQIVND (reference sequence).

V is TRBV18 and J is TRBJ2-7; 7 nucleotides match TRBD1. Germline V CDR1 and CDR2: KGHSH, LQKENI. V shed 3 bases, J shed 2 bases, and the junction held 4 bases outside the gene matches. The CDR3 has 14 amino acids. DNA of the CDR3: TGTGCCAGCTCACCCGGGACAGATCCCTACGAGCAGTACTTC. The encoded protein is CASSPGTDPYEQYF.

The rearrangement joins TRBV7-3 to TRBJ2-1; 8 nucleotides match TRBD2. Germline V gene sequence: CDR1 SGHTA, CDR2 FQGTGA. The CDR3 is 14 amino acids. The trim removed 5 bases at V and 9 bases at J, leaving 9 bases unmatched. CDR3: CASSPLRGAVEQFF. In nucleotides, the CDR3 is TGTGCCAGCAGCCCTTTGCGGGGGGCCGTTGAGCAGTTCTTC.

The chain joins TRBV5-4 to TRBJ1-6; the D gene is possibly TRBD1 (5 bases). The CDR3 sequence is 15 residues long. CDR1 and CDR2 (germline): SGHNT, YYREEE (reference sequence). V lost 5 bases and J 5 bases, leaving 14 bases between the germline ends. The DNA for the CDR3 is TGTGCCAGCAGGGGGCCGGGAGAAAATAATTCACCCCTCCACTTT. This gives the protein CASRGPGENNSPLHF. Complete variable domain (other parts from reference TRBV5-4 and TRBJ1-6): ETGVTQSPTHLIKTRGQQVTLRCSSQSGHNTVSWYQQALGQGPQFIFQYYREEENGRGNFPPRFSGLQFPNYSSELNVNALELDDSALYLCASRGPGENNSPLHFGNGTRLTVT.

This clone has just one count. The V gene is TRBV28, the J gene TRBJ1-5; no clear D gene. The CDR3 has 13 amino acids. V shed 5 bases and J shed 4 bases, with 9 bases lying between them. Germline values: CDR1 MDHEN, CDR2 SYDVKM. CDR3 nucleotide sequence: TGTGCCAGCAGTAAGCAGGTAAATCAGCCCCAGCATTTT. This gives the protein CASSKQVNQPQHF.

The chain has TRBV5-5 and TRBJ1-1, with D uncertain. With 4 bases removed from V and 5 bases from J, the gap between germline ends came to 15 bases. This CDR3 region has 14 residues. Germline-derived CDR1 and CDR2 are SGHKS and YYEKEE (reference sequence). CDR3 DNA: TGTGCCAGCAGCCTCTGGGAGGGCGGGACTGAAGCTTTCTTT. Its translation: CASSLWEGGTEAFF. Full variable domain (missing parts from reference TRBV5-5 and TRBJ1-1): DAGVTQSPTHLIKTRGQQVTLRCSPISGHKSVSWYQQVLGQGPQFIFQYYEKEERGRGNFPDRFSARQFPNYSSELNVNALLLGDSALYLCASSLWEGGTEAFFGQGTRLTVV.

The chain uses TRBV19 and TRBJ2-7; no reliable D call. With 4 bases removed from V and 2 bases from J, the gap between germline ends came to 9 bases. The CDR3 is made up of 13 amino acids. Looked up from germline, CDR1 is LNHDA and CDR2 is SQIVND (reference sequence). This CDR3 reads CASSTTQTYEQYF. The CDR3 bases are TGTGCCAGTAGTACAACACAGACCTACGAGCAGTACTTC.

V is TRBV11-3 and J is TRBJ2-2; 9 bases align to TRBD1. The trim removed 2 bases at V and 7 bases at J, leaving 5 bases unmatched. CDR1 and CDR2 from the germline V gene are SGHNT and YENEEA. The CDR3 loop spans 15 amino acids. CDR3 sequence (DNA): TGTGCCAGCAGCTTAACAGGGGGCTTGGGCGGGGAGCTGTTTTTT. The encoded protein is CASSLTGGLGGELFF.

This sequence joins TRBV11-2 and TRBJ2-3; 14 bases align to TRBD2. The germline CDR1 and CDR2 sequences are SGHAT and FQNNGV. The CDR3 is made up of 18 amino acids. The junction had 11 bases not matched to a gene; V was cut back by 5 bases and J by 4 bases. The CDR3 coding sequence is TGTGCCAGCAGCGGAAGGATGACTAGCGGGGGGGCAGCAGATACGCAGTATTTT. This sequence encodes CASSGRMTSGGAADTQYF. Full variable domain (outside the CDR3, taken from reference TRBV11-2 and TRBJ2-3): EAGVAQSPRYKIIEKRQSVAFWCNPISGHATLYWYQQILGQGPKLLIQFQNNGVVDDSQLPKDRFSAERLKGVDSTLKIQPAKLEDSAVYLCASSGRMTSGGAADTQYFGPGTRLTVL.

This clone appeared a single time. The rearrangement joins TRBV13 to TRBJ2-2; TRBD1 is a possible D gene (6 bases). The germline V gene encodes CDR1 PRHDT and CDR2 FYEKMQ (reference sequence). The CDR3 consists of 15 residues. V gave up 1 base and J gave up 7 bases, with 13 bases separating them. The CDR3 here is CASSLEGVRGGELFF. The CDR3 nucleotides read TGTGCCAGCAGCTTAGAGGGGGTTCGAGGCGGGGAGCTGTTTTTT. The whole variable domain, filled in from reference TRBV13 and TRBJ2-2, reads AAGVIQSPRHLIKEKRETATLKCYPIPRHDTVYWYQQGPGQDPQFLISFYEKMQSDKGSIPDRFSAQQFSDYHSELNMSSLELGDSALYFCASSLEGVRGGELFFGEGSRLTVL.

The DNA for the CDR3 is TGTGCCAGCAGCTTGAGACACTCCTACGAGCAGTACTTC. Translated: CASSLRHSYEQYF. The gene calls are TRBV11-3 and TRBJ2-7; D gene ambiguous. Per the germline V gene, CDR1 is SGHNT and CDR2 is YENEEA. This CDR3 is 13 amino acids long. Trimming pared 3 bases from V and 0 bases from J, leaving 6 bases between.

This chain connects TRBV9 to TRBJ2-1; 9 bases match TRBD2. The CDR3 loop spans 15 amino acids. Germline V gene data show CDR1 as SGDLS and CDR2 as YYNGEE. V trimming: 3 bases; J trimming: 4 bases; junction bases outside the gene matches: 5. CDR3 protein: CASSALRGGYNEQFF. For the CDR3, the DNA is TGTGCCAGCAGCGCCCTGCGGGGGGGGTACAATGAGCAGTTCTTC.

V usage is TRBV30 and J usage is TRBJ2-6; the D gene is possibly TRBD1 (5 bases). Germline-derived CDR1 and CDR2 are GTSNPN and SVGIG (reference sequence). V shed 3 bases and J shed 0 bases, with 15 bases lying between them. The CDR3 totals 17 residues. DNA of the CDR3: TGTGCCTGGAGGCTTAACAGGTTTTTCTCTGGGGCCAACGTCCTGACTTTC. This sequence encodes CAWRLNRFFSGANVLTF.

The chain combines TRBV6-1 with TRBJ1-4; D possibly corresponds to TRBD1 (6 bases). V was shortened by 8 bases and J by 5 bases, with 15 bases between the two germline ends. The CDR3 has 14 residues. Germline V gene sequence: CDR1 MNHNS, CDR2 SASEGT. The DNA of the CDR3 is TGTGCCAGCTCGGAACAGGGCTACAATGAAAAACTGTTTTTT. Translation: CASSEQGYNEKLFF.

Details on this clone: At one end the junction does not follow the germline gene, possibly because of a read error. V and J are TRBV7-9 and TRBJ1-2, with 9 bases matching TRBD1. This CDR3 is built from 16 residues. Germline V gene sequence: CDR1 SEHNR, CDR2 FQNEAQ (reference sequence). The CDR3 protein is CSSIQGGQGHGYGYTF. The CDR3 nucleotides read TGTTCCAGCATTCAGGGGGGACAGGGCCATGGTTATGGCTACACCTTC.

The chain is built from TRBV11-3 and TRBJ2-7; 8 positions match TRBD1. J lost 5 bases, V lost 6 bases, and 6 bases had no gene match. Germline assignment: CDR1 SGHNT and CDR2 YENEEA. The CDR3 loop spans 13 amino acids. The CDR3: CASSSGGRDEQYF. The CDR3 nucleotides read TGTGCCAGCAGTTCAGGGGGCAGGGACGAGCAGTACTTC.

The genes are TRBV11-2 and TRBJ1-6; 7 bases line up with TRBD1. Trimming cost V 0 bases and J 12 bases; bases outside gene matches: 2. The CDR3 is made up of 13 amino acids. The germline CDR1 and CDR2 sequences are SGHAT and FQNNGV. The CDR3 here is CASSLDRGQPLHF. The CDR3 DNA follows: TGTGCCAGCAGCTTAGATAGGGGGCAACCCCTCCACTTT.

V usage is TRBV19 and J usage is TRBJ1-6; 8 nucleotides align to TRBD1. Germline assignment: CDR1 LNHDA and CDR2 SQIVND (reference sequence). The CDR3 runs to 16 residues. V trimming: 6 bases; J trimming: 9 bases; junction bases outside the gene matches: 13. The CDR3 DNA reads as TGTGCCAGTAGCCATAAAGGACAGGGAGAGGGTTCACCCCTCCACTTT. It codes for CASSHKGQGEGSPLHF.